This T cell receptor (beta chain) was profiled in a study of metastatic and nonmetastatic thyroid tumors (dated by TCRdb to 2019 to 2021). A note on the overall study: Repertoires from peripheral blood and from tumor or nodule tissue samples of malignant and benign thyroid patients were compared. Overall study outcomes, separate from this receptor: In both blood and tumor samples, malignant tumors were reported to have significantly higher TCR beta diversity than benign nodules.

Points on this clone: Its antigen is not yet known. Given a much more abundant clone one base away, this may be a read error.

Receptor libraries were prepared by PCR. Instrument used: Illumina HiSeq 4000. High-throughput sequencing was used to profile the TCR beta-chain CDR3 region of each patient. As for the original processing: CDR3 differences across clinicopathological groups were used to build a classifier for discriminating distant-metastatic papillary thyroid cancer patients. Repertoire diversity was assessed with the Shannon index, and tumor-blood repertoire similarity with the Morisita-Horn index. TCRdb took the public reads, trimmed them with fastp at Q25, ran MiXCR for clone calling and kept in-frame beta chains. TCRdb, not the authors, supplied the V and J calls. A total of 19,000 or so clones appear in this sample, about 30% of them only once. The ten largest clones represent roughly a fifth of the sample. Before undergoing thyroid surgery, none of the patients had been given any kind of treatment. Patient clinical samples collected from about 2012 to 2018 were retrospectively analysed using T-cell receptor beta sequencing.

The specimen was blood. The origin of this receptor is a female donor with papillary thyroid cancer or a benign thyroid nodule (not recorded which). Some clones in this sample may be carry-over from other donors' samples.

The base sequence is TGTGCCAGCAGTGAATGGGGGGGCCAGAGGACTGAGCAGTTCTTC. This sequence encodes CASSEWGGQRTEQFF. The V gene is TRBV6-1 and the J gene is TRBJ2-1; TRBD2 is a possible D gene, resting on 7 matching bases. From a lookup of the germline V gene, CDR1 and CDR2 are MNHNS and SASEGT. At the junction V is shortened by 2 bases and J by 9 bases, with 17 bases in between. Reading from cysteine to phenylalanine, the CDR3 counts 15 amino acids. CDR3 DNA is the only sequence kept; it has 45 bases, read in frame from the first base.